Shown below are 30 T cell receptor beta chains from a single sample sequenced in a study of human T cells and chemical hapten exposure. Time point described: pre-sensitization, week 0. The treatment: therapeutic diphenylcyclopropenone sensitization with weekly scalp DPC. One entry per CDR3 protein results from TCRdb running MiXCR on the RACE reads. The data hold 250,000 or so distinct CDR3 sequences, with 7.5% to 8% observed a single time. The sample consisted of whole blood, taken in connection with sensitization to the hapten diphenylcyclopropenone (DPC). The receptors were sampled from a man younger than 35 with alopecia areata. Some clones in this sample may be carry-over from other donors' samples.

This clonotype has just a few counts. The J gene is TRBJ1-1, the V gene TRBV6-5; 7 bases map to TRBD1. Germline CDR1 reads MNHEY; CDR2 reads SVGAGI. This CDR3 is 14 amino acids long. V shed 3 bases and J 6 bases; nucleotides not matched to a gene: 7. This CDR3 is CASSYQTGLAEAFF. The CDR3 DNA sequence: TGTGCCAGCAGTTATCAGACAGGGTTGGCTGAAGCTTTCTTT.

This clonotype was detected only a few times. The chain uses TRBV5-1 and TRBJ2-5; D gene ambiguous. CDR3 length: 13 residues. V shed 5 bases and J shed 1 base, with 9 bases lying between them. Germline values: CDR1 SGHRS, CDR2 YFSETQ. The CDR3 loop reads CASRRAAQETQYF. CDR3 coding DNA: TGCGCCAGCAGACGGGCAGCCCAAGAGACCCAGTACTTC.

This clonotype was picked up a small number of times. V gene TRBV3-1 combines with J gene TRBJ1-2; TRBD1 might be the D (6 bases). CDR3 size: 15 residues. V lost 4 bases, J lost 3 bases, and 15 bases lay in between. Germline lookup yields CDR1 LGHDT and CDR2 YNNKEL (reference sequence). CDR3 region: CASSPNGGPDYGYTF. CDR3 in DNA: TGTGCCAGCAGCCCTAACGGGGGGCCGGACTATGGCTACACCTTC.

The V and J genes are TRBV20-1 and TRBJ2-3, with 9 positions matching TRBD2. The J segment lost 0 bases and the V segment lost 0 bases, leaving 10 bases of the junction unmatched. Germline values: CDR1 DFQATT, CDR2 SNEGSKA (reference sequence). This CDR3 spans 18 amino acids. The CDR3 DNA is TGCAGTGCTAGAGACCCCGGAGTAGCGGGGGCTAGCACAGATACGCAGTATTTT. Translated, it gives CSARDPGVAGASTDTQYF.

This clonotype was counted a few times. The V call is TRBV4-1, the J call TRBJ2-5; 11 bases are a match to TRBD1. The CDR3 is 17 residues long. V lost 0 bases and J lost 4; bases outside the gene matches: 7. CDR1 and CDR2 (germline): MGHRA, YSYEKL. CDR3 region: CASSQDRGQGVRETQYF. The DNA of the CDR3 is TGCGCCAGCAGCCAAGACCGGGGACAGGGGGTAAGAGAGACCCAGTACTTC.

This clonotype has at least ten counts. This sequence joins TRBV9 and TRBJ1-5; maybe TRBD1 (5 bases). Germline V gene lookup returns CDR1 SGDLS and CDR2 YYNGEE. The V gene lost 0 bases and the J gene lost 7 bases, with 14 bases spanning the gap. The CDR3 has 15 amino acids. CDR3 in DNA: TGTGCCAGCAGCGTAGAGGGGACCCGGGGGCAGCCCCAGCATTTT. Amino acids: CASSVEGTRGQPQHF. Supplemented by reference TRBV9 and TRBJ1-5, the full variable domain reads DSGVTQTPKHLITATGQRVTLRCSPRSGDLSVYWYQQSLDQGLQFLIQYYNGEERAKGNILERFSAQQFPDLHSELNLSSLELGDSALYFCASSVEGTRGQPQHFGDGTRLSIL.

Many counts were recorded for this clonotype. The chain employs TRBV6-2 or TRBV6-3 and TRBJ2-3; D unclear. Between the trimmed V and J ends, which lost 7 bases and 4 bases, there was a span of 9 bases. Germline V CDR1 and CDR2: MNHEY, SVGEGT. The CDR3 consists of 12 residues. The CDR3 loop is CASTPRPDTQYF. DNA for the CDR3: TGTGCCAGCACCCCCCGCCCAGATACGCAGTATTTT.

This clonotype was counted ten times or more. This chain connects TRBV4-3 to TRBJ1-1; D is possibly TRBD1 (6 bases). Trimming removed 0 bases at V and 1 base at J, with 12 bases between. Germline V gene data show CDR1 as LGHNA and CDR2 as YSLEER. This CDR3 comprises 16 residues. The CDR3 here is CASSQDMGRGNTEAFF. The DNA of the CDR3 is TGCGCCAGCAGCCAAGATATGGGCAGGGGGAACACTGAAGCTTTCTTT.

This chain links TRBV20-1 with TRBJ2-1; TRBD2 matches at 8 bases. Germline CDR1 DFQATT, CDR2 SNEGSKA (reference sequence). The CDR3 consists of 15 residues. The V and J ends lost 2 bases and 5 bases, in that order; junction bases with no gene match: 8. DNA for the CDR3: TGCAGTGCTAGACATAGCGGGGAACTAAACAATGAGCAGTTCTTC. It specifies CSARHSGELNNEQFF.

This chain links TRBV11-3 with TRBJ2-3, with D possibly matching TRBD1 (5 bases). V lost 1 base and J 4 bases, leaving 9 bases between the germline ends. This CDR3 contains 14 residues. Germline values: CDR1 SGHNT, CDR2 YENEEA. The CDR3 region has the DNA TGTGCCAGCAGCTTAGGCAGGGCCGCAGATACGCAGTATTTT. It is translated as CASSLGRAADTQYF.

The CDR3: CASSLGENIQYF. In nucleotides, the CDR3 is TGTGCCAGCAGCTTAGGGGAAAACATTCAGTACTTC. The rearrangement links TRBV11-2 to TRBJ2-4, with D hard to call. V lost 1 base and J 5 bases, leaving 3 bases between the germline ends. The V gene's germline CDR1 is SGHAT and CDR2 FQNNGV. The CDR3 loop spans 12 amino acids.

This clonotype appeared a few times. V is TRBV7-3 and J is TRBJ1-1; 10 bases fit TRBD1. The length of the CDR3 is 16 residues. Germline lookup yields CDR1 SGHTA and CDR2 FQGTGA. Trimming took 1 base from V and 7 from J; bases not matched to a gene: 9. CDR3 sequence reads: CASSLSAGDRGNEAFF. DNA for the CDR3: TGTGCCAGCAGCTTAAGCGCTGGGGACAGGGGAAATGAAGCTTTCTTT.

This clonotype appeared many times. The chain is built from TRBV11-3 and TRBJ1-4; D is possibly TRBD1 (5 bases). With 1 base removed from V and 0 bases from J, the gap between germline ends came to 6 bases. The CDR3 has 15 amino acids. Germline assignment: CDR1 SGHNT and CDR2 YENEEA. The CDR3 sequence is CASSLGGPTNEKLFF. CDR3 bases: TGTGCCAGCAGCTTAGGGGGACCAACTAATGAAAAACTGTTTTTT.

This clonotype was recorded many times. The CDR3 loop reads CASSRSGTVARANTGELFF. CDR3 nucleotides: TGTGCCAGCAGCAGATCCGGGACAGTAGCACGGGCGAACACCGGGGAGCTGTTTTTT. V gene TRBV9 combines with J gene TRBJ2-2; 7 nucleotides align to TRBD1. This CDR3 has 19 amino acids. J gave up 0 bases and V 4 bases, and 15 bases lay outside the gene matches. Germline V gives CDR1 SGDLS, CDR2 YYNGEE.

This sequence joins TRBV5-1 and TRBJ2-7; 11 nucleotides line up with TRBD1. CDR3 length: 15 residues. V was clipped by 4 bases and J by 2 bases; unmatched bases: 5. Germline lookup yields CDR1 SGHRS and CDR2 YFSETQ. This CDR3 is CASSPWTGGPYEQYV. As DNA, the CDR3 is TGCGCCAGCAGCCCTTGGACAGGGGGCCCCTACGAGCAGTACGTC.

This clonotype turned up a few times. In nucleotides, the CDR3 is TGTGCCAGCAGCTTAGGGACAGGGTGGGACGAGCAGTACTTC. This encodes CASSLGTGWDEQYF. The V call is TRBV7-9, the J call TRBJ2-7; 8 bases map to TRBD1. After removal of 1 base from V and 5 bases from J, the junction contained 4 bases not matched to a gene. Germline V gene lookup returns CDR1 SEHNR and CDR2 FQNEAQ (reference sequence). This CDR3 region has 14 residues.

This clonotype was seen a few times. This rearrangement joins TRBV4-2 to TRBJ1-3; D ambiguous. With 0 bases removed from V and 2 bases from J, the gap between germline ends came to 8 bases. The germline V gene encodes CDR1 LGHNA and CDR2 YNFKEQ. This CDR3 has 15 amino acids. CDR3: CASSQERAAGNTIYF. The CDR3 DNA follows: TGTGCCAGCAGCCAAGAGCGAGCAGCTGGAAACACCATATATTTT.

This clonotype was observed a few times. The rearrangement links TRBV19 to TRBJ2-1, with 10 bases lining up with TRBD1. Germline CDR1 is LNHDA and CDR2 is SQIVND (reference sequence). This CDR3 comprises 15 residues. With V trimmed by 5 bases and J by 2 bases, 3 bases remained unmatched. The CDR3 sequence is CASSPGQGPYNEQFF. The CDR3 DNA reads TGTGCCAGTAGTCCGGGACAGGGGCCCTACAATGAGCAGTTCTTC. The full variable domain, completed using reference TRBV19 and TRBJ2-1, is DGGITQSPKYLFRKEGQNVTLSCEQNLNHDAMYWYRQDPGQGLRLIYYSQIVNDFQKGDIAEGYSVSREKKESFPLTVTSAQKNPTAFYLCASSPGQGPYNEQFFGPGTRLTVL.

The rearrangement joins TRBV6-1 to TRBJ2-7, with TRBD1 matching over 7 bases. This CDR3 has 12 amino acids. CDR1 MNHNS and CDR2 SASEGT come from the germline V gene. After removal of 11 bases from V and 2 bases from J, the junction contained 6 bases not matched to a gene. CDR3 sequence (DNA): TGTGCCTTAACAGGGGATACCTACGAGCAGTACTTC. Translated: CALTGDTYEQYF.

The rearrangement joins TRBV11-2 to TRBJ1-5; the match to TRBD1 covers 8 bases. The CDR3 length is 14 residues. CDR1 is SGHAT, CDR2 FQNNGV, per germline. Trimming took 4 bases from V and 3 from J; bases not matched to a gene: 2. The CDR3 DNA reads TGTGCCAGCAGCTGGACAGGGTACAATCAGCCCCAGCATTTT. Translation: CASSWTGYNQPQHF.

The CDR3 DNA sequence: TGTGCCAGCAGCTCCGGACAGGCGTACACCGGGGAGCTGTTTTTT. As protein: CASSSGQAYTGELFF. The chain carries TRBV11-2 and TRBJ2-2; 7 bases match TRBD1. V was pared by 4 bases and J by 3 bases, with 5 bases of the junction left unmatched. Germline lookup yields CDR1 SGHAT and CDR2 FQNNGV. This CDR3 contains 15 residues.

The V and J genes are TRBV28 and TRBJ1-1; D not resolved. Germline-derived CDR1 and CDR2 are MDHEN and SYDVKM. V was cut by 6 bases and J by 5 bases, with 13 bases left in between. This CDR3 has 13 amino acids. CDR3 residues: CASRIGRRTEAFF. In nucleotides, the CDR3 is TGTGCCAGCAGGATAGGGCGGCGGACTGAAGCTTTCTTT.

This clonotype was seen a few times. This chain links TRBV20-1 with TRBJ1-2; D ambiguous. Germline CDR1 DFQATT, CDR2 SNEGSKA (reference sequence). Trimming stripped 3 bases from V and 7 bases from J, with 12 bases between. The CDR3 is 12 residues long. CDR3 loop: CSASPFGAGYTF. CDR3 nucleotide sequence: TGCAGTGCTAGCCCTTTTGGAGCTGGCTACACCTTC.

This clonotype was counted at least ten times. The chain combines TRBV29-1 with TRBJ2-2, with a weak D call TRBD1 (6 bases). CDR3 length: 15 residues. Germline lookup yields CDR1 SQVTM and CDR2 ANQGSEA. Trimming took 6 bases from V and 6 from J, leaving 20 bases between them. Here the CDR3 reads CSVTQGTMGAGELFF. Written as DNA, the CDR3 is TGCAGCGTCACTCAGGGGACGATGGGCGCCGGGGAGCTGTTTTTT.

This clonotype was detected many times. This rearrangement joins TRBV7-9 to TRBJ1-4; possible D gene TRBD1, 6 bases. Between the trimmed V and J ends, which lost 3 bases and 0 bases, there was a span of 11 bases. The germline V gene has CDR1 SEHNR and CDR2 FQNEAQ (reference sequence). The CDR3 sequence is 16 residues long. The DNA for the CDR3 is TGTGCCAGCAGCTTCGGCCGGACAGCAACTAATGAAAAACTGTTTTTT. This translates into CASSFGRTATNEKLFF.

This clonotype was seen at least ten times. J is TRBJ2-3 and V is TRBV9, with a weak D call TRBD1 (5 bases). The V and J ends lost 0 bases and 4 bases respectively, with 6 bases between them. Germline V gene sequence: CDR1 SGDLS, CDR2 YYNGEE. The CDR3 is made up of 13 amino acids. In DNA form, the CDR3 reads TGTGCCAGCAGCGTAGCAGGGTCAGATACGCAGTATTTT. This codes for CASSVAGSDTQYF.

Ten or more counts support this clonotype. The V call is TRBV10-2, the J call TRBJ2-3; maybe TRBD2 (6 bases). This CDR3 spans 16 amino acids. V lost 6 bases to trimming and J lost 1 base, with 17 bases between them. The germline V gene encodes CDR1 WSHSY and CDR2 SAAADI. The CDR3: CASRGLVADGTDTQYF. For the CDR3, the DNA is TGCGCCAGCAGGGGTCTGGTAGCGGACGGCACAGATACGCAGTATTTT.

This clonotype has more than one count but fewer than ten. The chain links TRBV10-3 to TRBJ1-1, with D hard to call. The CDR3 is 13 residues long. V gave up 0 bases and J gave up 7 bases, with 9 bases separating them. CDR1 ENHRY and CDR2 SYGVKD come from the germline V gene. The CDR3 here is CAISESREFEAFF. The CDR3 coding sequence is TGTGCCATCAGTGAGTCCCGGGAGTTTGAAGCTTTCTTT.

This chain connects TRBV5-1 to TRBJ1-1; D is possibly TRBD1 (5 bases). The germline V and J ends were trimmed by 7 bases and 1 base, with 14 bases remaining between them. CDR1 SGHRS and CDR2 YFSETQ come from the germline V gene. This CDR3 region has 14 residues. CDR3 nucleotide sequence: TGCGCCAGCGCGCCGGGACTTCCGAACACTGAAGCTTTCTTT. Translated: CASAPGLPNTEAFF.

This clonotype was counted only a few times. This chain links TRBV25-1 with TRBJ1-2; 9 nucleotides align to TRBD1. The CDR3 contains 14 residues. Germline trimming cut 2 bases from V and 4 bases from J; bases unmatched to any gene: 2. Germline CDR1 is MGHDK and CDR2 is SYGVNS. In DNA, the CDR3 is TGTGCCAGCAGTGAACACAGGGGGCTCTATGGCTACACCTTC. It translates to CASSEHRGLYGYTF.